The 15 T cell receptor beta chains below all came from one sample that was sequenced in a study of chemoradiotherapy in HPV16-positive cancers (dated by TCRdb to between 2021 and 2022). Libraries were constructed by the immunoSEQ multiplex PCR assay. Imported from immuneACCESS, the table was reduced by TCRdb to in-frame sequences with V and J called. These copies leave out some clones; in studies compared against another copy, an unresolved V gene accounts for under half, and the cause of the remainder is not known. The sample yields about 27,000 clones; about 93% were counted once. The ten largest clonotypes hold roughly 18% of the sample. The sample in question was blood, obtained from a patient who underwent chemoradiotherapy. The receptors here all came from a human donor with HPV-associated anogenital cancer.

The V call is TRBV5-8, the J call TRBJ2-1, with 8 bases lining up with TRBD1. Germline V gene lookup returns CDR1 SGHTS and CDR2 YDEGEE. This CDR3 is 15 amino acids long. J lost 5 bases, V lost 5 bases, and 9 bases had no gene match. The CDR3 DNA reads as TGTGCCAGCAGAGTGGACAGGGCGGGCAACAATGAGCAGTTCTTC. Protein sequence: CASRVDRAGNNEQFF.

The V gene is TRBV29-1, the J gene TRBJ2-7; D tentatively reads TRBD1 or TRBD2 (5 bases each). Germline loops: CDR1 SQVTM, CDR2 ANQGSEA. With 4 bases removed from V and 6 bases from J, the gap between germline ends came to 16 bases. The CDR3 spans 13 residues. In DNA form, the CDR3 reads TGCAGCGTTGCGACCGGGACCGAAGTCGAGCAGTACTTC. It specifies CSVATGTEVEQYF.

This chain links TRBV6-6 with TRBJ1-6, with 7 bases matching TRBD1. Germline lookup yields CDR1 MNHNY and CDR2 SVGAGI (reference sequence). The CDR3 totals 15 residues. The junction had 11 bases not matched to a gene; V was cut back by 8 bases and J by 7 bases. CDR3 region: CASGLGQVSNSPLHF. As DNA, the CDR3 is TGTGCCAGCGGACTTGGACAGGTATCGAATTCACCCCTCCACTTT.

As DNA, the CDR3 is TGTGCCAGCATCCAACGGGAGCACCCGCCGGATGAGCAGTTCTTC. Amino acids: CASIQREHPPDEQFF. The V gene is TRBV5-6, the J gene TRBJ2-1; tentative D call: TRBD2 (6 bases). Germline lookup yields CDR1 SGHDT and CDR2 YYEEEE. Between the trimmed V and J ends, which lost 6 bases and 8 bases, there was a span of 21 bases. The CDR3 spans 15 residues.

On this clone itself: No DNA is shown, since the ends of the CDR3 on it are uncertain; the CDR3 is the one TCRdb lists. V and J are TRBV5-4 and TRBJ1-3; the listed D gene, TRBD1, was not tested against the DNA. From its first to its last residue, the CDR3 has 13 amino acids. Germline values: CDR1 SGHNT, CDR2 YYREEE (reference sequence). CDR3 sequence reads: CASSFGQGAPLYF.

The chain carries TRBV4-3 and TRBJ1-6; weak D call: TRBD1 (6 bases). CDR3 size: 13 residues. V was cut by 3 bases and J by 13 bases, with 13 bases left in between. Germline-derived CDR1 and CDR2 are LGHNA and YSLEER. Written as DNA, the CDR3 is TGCGCCAGCAGCCACCGAACAGGGAGGCCCCTCCACTTT. Protein product: CASSHRTGRPLHF.

The chain links TRBV28 to TRBJ2-4, with 9 bases that match TRBD1. Looked up from germline, CDR1 is MDHEN and CDR2 is SYDVKM. The CDR3 loop spans 15 amino acids. V lost 6 bases, J lost 6 bases, and 9 bases stayed unmatched. Here the CDR3 reads CASSLAGTGRNIQYF. CDR3 DNA sequence: TGTGCCAGCAGCCTGGCCGGGACAGGGCGAAACATTCAGTACTTC. The full variable domain, rest sourced from reference TRBV28 and TRBJ2-4, is DVKVTQSSRYLVKRTGEKVFLECVQDMDHENMFWYRQDPGLGLRLIYFSYDVKMKEKGDIPEGYSVSREKKERFSLILESASTNQTSMYLCASSLAGTGRNIQYFGAGTRLSVL.

This chain uses TRBV5-1 with TRBJ2-1; D unclear. This CDR3 is 15 amino acids long. The germline CDR1 and CDR2 sequences are SGHRS and YFSETQ. V shed 4 bases and J shed 1 base, with 12 bases lying between them. The CDR3 spells CASSPDFRSYNEQFF. The CDR3 DNA follows: TGCGCCAGCAGCCCCGACTTTAGATCCTACAATGAGCAGTTCTTC.

The chain carries TRBV5-6 and TRBJ2-7; D is ambiguous. V lost 4 bases to trimming and J lost 1 base, with 9 bases between them. The CDR3 has 13 residues. Germline CDR1 is SGHDT and CDR2 is YYEEEE. Here the CDR3 reads CASSPRVSYEQYF. The DNA of the CDR3 is TGTGCCAGCAGCCCCAGAGTTTCCTACGAGCAGTACTTC.

The V and J genes are TRBV18 and TRBJ1-2; 12 positions match TRBD1. The germline V gene encodes CDR1 KGHSH and CDR2 LQKENI. This CDR3 is built from 15 residues. V shed 1 base, J shed 8 bases, and the junction held 5 bases outside the gene matches. The DNA of the CDR3 is TGTGCCAGCTCACCACAGGGACAGGGGGCGATAGGCTACACCTTC. Its translation is CASSPQGQGAIGYTF.

This clone occurred once. This chain uses TRBV15 with TRBJ1-5; 7 nucleotides match TRBD1. Losses at the gene ends were 9 bases for V and 6 bases for J; bases not matched to a gene: 8. CDR3 length: 13 amino acids. Germline V CDR1 and CDR2: LNHNV, YYDKDF (reference sequence). CDR3 protein: CATADRVGQPQHF. CDR3 DNA: TGTGCCACGGCCGACAGGGTCGGTCAGCCCCAGCATTTT.

The chain recombines TRBV7-2 with TRBJ1-3; possibly TRBD1 for D (6 bases). Germline CDR1 and CDR2: SGHTA and FQGNSA. The V end lost 5 bases, the J end lost 4 bases, and 15 bases lay between the germline ends. The CDR3 totals 15 residues. CDR3 in amino acids: CASSPNRVTGNTIYF. The CDR3 DNA reads as TGTGCCAGCAGCCCAAACAGGGTTACAGGAAACACCATATATTTT.

The J gene is TRBJ1-1, the V gene TRBV11-2; TRBD1 agrees at 8 bases. This CDR3 comprises 15 residues. Germline loops: CDR1 SGHAT, CDR2 FQNNGV. J lost 0 bases, V lost 6 bases, and 6 bases had no gene match. The DNA for the CDR3 is TGTGCCAGCAGGGGGACAGGCAACATGAACACTGAAGCTTTCTTT. It encodes CASRGTGNMNTEAFF.

The chain combines TRBV7-9 with TRBJ2-2; no clear D. This CDR3 has 14 amino acids. The germline V gene encodes CDR1 SEHNR and CDR2 FQNEAQ (reference sequence). V was clipped by 2 bases and J by 8 bases, with 12 bases between them. CDR3 nucleotide sequence: TGTGCCAGCAGCTTACACGGGCGCGGAGGGGAGCTGTTTTTT. Its translation is CASSLHGRGGELFF.

V usage is TRBV28 and J usage is TRBJ2-7; D is uncertain. This CDR3 comprises 11 residues. CDR1 MDHEN and CDR2 SYDVKM come from the germline V gene. Trimming removed 5 bases at V and 5 bases at J, with 7 bases between. The chain's CDR3 is CASSQLDEQYF. CDR3 DNA: TGTGCCAGCAGTCAACTTGACGAGCAGTACTTC.